Given below is one T cell receptor beta chain in context. As yet, its antigen is unknown. These data belong to a study of CD8 T cells in Susac syndrome. Notes on the study in general: Only a relatively small number of individuals were included in the TCR sequencing and HLA analysis.

An input of 0.5 to 1 ug of RNA was subjected to reverse transcription using random hexamers. Multiplex PCR with immunoSEQ amplified the TCR beta CDR3 across 54 Vbeta and 13 Jbeta. Via MiXCR, TCRdb re-called the immunoSEQ multiplex PCR reads, giving one row per CDR3 protein. The sample holds tens of thousands of distinct CDR3 sequences, around 95% seen once. CDR1 is MNHEY and CDR2 is SMNVEV in the germline V gene (reference sequence). V dropped 3 bases and J dropped 0 bases, with 9 bases sitting between them. CDR3 length: 14 residues. CD8+ and CD4+ T cells from blood underwent TCR beta sequencing, which was carried out in a high-throughput format. Treatment-naive patients with stable or active relapsing-remitting disease served as multiple sclerosis controls.

The receptor's source is a human donor with multiple sclerosis. The material sequenced was CD8+ T cells from PBMCs. The V and J genes are TRBV27 and TRBJ2-7; D uncertain. The CDR3 protein is CASSFSPSSYEQYF. CDR3 in DNA: TGTGCCAGCAGTTTCTCACCTTCCTCCTACGAGCAGTACTTC.